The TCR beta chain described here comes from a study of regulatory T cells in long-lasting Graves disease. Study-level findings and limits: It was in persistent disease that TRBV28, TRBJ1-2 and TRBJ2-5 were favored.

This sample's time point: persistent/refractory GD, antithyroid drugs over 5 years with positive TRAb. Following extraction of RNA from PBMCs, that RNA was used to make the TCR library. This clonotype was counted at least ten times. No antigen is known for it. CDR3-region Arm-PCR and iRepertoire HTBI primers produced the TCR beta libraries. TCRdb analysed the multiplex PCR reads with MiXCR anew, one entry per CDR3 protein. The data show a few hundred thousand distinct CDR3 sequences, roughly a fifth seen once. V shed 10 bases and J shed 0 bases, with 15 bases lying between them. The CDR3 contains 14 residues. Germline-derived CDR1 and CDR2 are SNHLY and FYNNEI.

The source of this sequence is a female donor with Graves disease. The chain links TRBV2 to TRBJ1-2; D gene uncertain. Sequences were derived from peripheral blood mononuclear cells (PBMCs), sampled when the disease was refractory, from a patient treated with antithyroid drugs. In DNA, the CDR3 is TGTGCCACCATTCTCCGGCAGCCTAACTATGGCTACACCTTC. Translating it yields CATILRQPNYGYTF. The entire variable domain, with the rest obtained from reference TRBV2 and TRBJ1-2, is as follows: EPEVTQTPSHQVTQMGQEVILRCVPISNHLYFYWYRQILGQKVEFLVSFYNNEISEKSEIFDDQFSVERPDGSNFTLKIRSTKLEDSAMYFCATILRQPNYGYTFGSGTRLTVV.